This T cell receptor beta chain was recovered during a study of T cell repertoires in cytomegalovirus infection. Study findings and constraints: Carriers of CMV plus the relevant HLA were identified by cumulative public TCR beta family frequency. CMV-specific HLA-C-restricted TCR beta clonotypes dominated the ex vivo response.

A single record per CDR3 protein comes from TCRdb applying MiXCR to the reads. The table has about 240,000 distinct CDR3 sequences, 10% to 15% seen once. This clonotype was recorded at least ten times. Its antigen is not identified. The clonotype originates from a human donor in good health (CMV status not recorded). Some clones in this sample may be carry-over from other donors' samples. The sequenced sample was PBMCs.

In nucleotides, the CDR3 is TGTGCAACTAACCCGGGGGGGCGGGATGAGCAGTTCTTC. This encodes CATNPGGRDEQFF. The chain uses TRBV5-5 and TRBJ2-1; 8 bases match TRBD2. The CDR3 sequence is 13 residues long. Germline CDR1 and CDR2: SGHKS and YYEKEE (reference sequence). Full variable domain (missing parts from reference TRBV5-5 and TRBJ2-1): DAGVTQSPTHLIKTRGQQVTLRCSPISGHKSVSWYQQVLGQGPQFIFQYYEKEERGRGNFPDRFSARQFPNYSSELNVNALLLGDSALYLCATNPGGRDEQFFGPGTRLTVL.